This TCR beta chain stems from a study of cytomegalovirus exposure and HLA in healthy donors. Study-wide findings and caveats: For TCR beta chains, V- and J-gene trimming was later linked to a missense DCLRE1C variant.

In nominal health when sampled, donors likely had unrecorded immune exposures nonetheless. The germline V gene encodes CDR1 MDHEN and CDR2 SYDVKM. The CDR3 loop spans 12 amino acids. Trimming pared 2 bases from V and 6 bases from J, leaving 5 bases between. The study ran its PCR with 60 Vbeta and 13 Jbeta primers. TCRdb keeps only in-frame clones here, not all; method: immunoSEQ multiplex PCR. Of 40,000 or so clones in the sample, roughly three quarters are singletons; the top ten hold roughly 4%. A note on this clone: Its antigen is not identified.

The sequenced sample was PBMCs. This rearrangement joins TRBV28 to TRBJ1-5; D remains unclear. The sequence came from a man aged 40-55 years in good health and CMV-seronegative. The CDR3 here is CASSLGAQPQHF. CDR3 coding DNA: TGTGCCAGCAGTTTAGGAGCTCAGCCCCAGCATTTT.